The clone carrying this T cell receptor beta chain was counted many times. Its antigen is as yet unknown. Researchers took RNA transcripts and amplified the TCR beta CDR3 regions from them. The primer set for the first-round RT-PCR of the TCR CDR3 was HTBI. TCRdb reprocessed the multiplex PCR reads via MiXCR and lists one record per CDR3 protein. This sample yields around 610,000 distinct CDR3 sequences, of which under 15% are seen a single time; around 4.5% belongs to the top ten. Diagnoses were made from clinical symptoms, serum measures (thyroxine and TRAb), thyroid ultrasound and orbital computed tomography. The PBMCs had their origin in around 10 ml of fresh peripheral blood. This CDR3 contains 15 residues. CDR1 is MNHNS, CDR2 SASEGT, per germline. The V gene end was trimmed by 6 bases and the J gene end by 8 bases; junction bases not matched to a gene: 15. This specimen comes from a study of T cells in Graves' hyperthyroidism and ophthalmopathy.

Overall study results and limits: Ophthalmopathy and stable hyperthyroidism were told apart by a 13 V-J model. Most expanded thyroid clonotypes above 0.001 also appeared in blood.

What was sequenced was blood. The chain has TRBV6-1 and TRBJ1-2; 7 nucleotides agree with TRBD1. This receptor was obtained from a woman in her thirties or forties with Graves' ophthalmopathy. The CDR3 DNA reads as TGTGCCAGCAGCCGGACTCCCGGACAGGCGGGGGGCTACACCTTC. This gives the protein CASSRTPGQAGGYTF.